Sequencing of this T cell receptor beta chain was carried out in a study of cytomegalovirus exposure and HLA in healthy donors. Study-level points and caveats: Among immune exposure information, only CMV serostatus was available.

The PCR had 60 Vbeta and 13 Jbeta primers. Method: immunoSEQ multiplex PCR; TCRdb's copy keeps in-frame clones and lacks some. The data contain about 160,000 clones, roughly 70% of them singletons. V lost 1 base and J lost 5; bases outside the gene matches: 10. From germline, CDR1 is SQVTM and CDR2 ANQGSEA. This CDR3 has 17 amino acids. About this clone itself: Its antigen is not known.

This clonotype originated in a young woman in good health and CMV-seronegative. The sequencing input was PBMCs. The V and J genes are TRBV29-1 and TRBJ2-3, with TRBD1 matching over 12 bases. The DNA of the CDR3 is TGCAGCGTTGAAGCTCTTTCGGGGGACAGGGGGCGAGATACGCAGTATTTT. This gives the protein CSVEALSGDRGRDTQYF.